The entry below gives a single TCR beta chain sequence along with its context. The sample comes from a study of cytomegalovirus exposure and HLA in healthy donors. The CDR3 contains 13 residues. Trimming shortened V by 5 bases and J by 12 bases, and 14 bases separated the two germline ends. Germline CDR1 is MNHNS and CDR2 is SASEGT. Only in-frame clones appear in the TCRdb table, and some are missing; sequencing was by immunoSEQ multiplex PCR. The sample has fewer than 75,000 clones, approximately 94% seen once. The rearrangement uses TRBV6-1 and TRBJ1-6; perhaps TRBD1 as D (6 bases). Sequencing was done on a sample of PBMCs. This TCR was recovered from a woman younger than 35 in good health and CMV-seropositive. CDR3 nucleotides: TGTGCCAGCAGTAATGGGGGACATCTACCCCTCCACTTT. It yields the protein CASSNGGHLPLHF.